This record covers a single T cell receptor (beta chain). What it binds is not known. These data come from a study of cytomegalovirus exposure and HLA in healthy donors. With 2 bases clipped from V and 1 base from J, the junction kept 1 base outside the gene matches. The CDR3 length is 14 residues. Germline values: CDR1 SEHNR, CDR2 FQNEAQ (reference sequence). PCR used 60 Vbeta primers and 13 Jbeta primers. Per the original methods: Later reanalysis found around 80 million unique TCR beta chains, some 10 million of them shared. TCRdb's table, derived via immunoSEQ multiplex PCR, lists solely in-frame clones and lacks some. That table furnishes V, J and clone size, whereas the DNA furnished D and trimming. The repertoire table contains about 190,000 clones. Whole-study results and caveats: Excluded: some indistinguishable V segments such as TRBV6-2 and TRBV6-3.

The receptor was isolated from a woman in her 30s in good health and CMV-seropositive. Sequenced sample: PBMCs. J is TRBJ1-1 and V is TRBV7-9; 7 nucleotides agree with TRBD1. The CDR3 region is CASSLRDRNTEAFF. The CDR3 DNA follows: TGTGCCAGCAGCTTACGGGACAGGAACACTGAAGCTTTCTTT.